Reported below is one TCR beta chain. Its target is not known. This record comes from a study of T cell repertoires in cytomegalovirus infection. Study-level background: Indications of both CMV infection and matching HLA type were provided by public TCR beta signatures. Study-wide results and caveats: The ex vivo response was dominated by HLA-C-restricted CMV-specific TCR beta clonotypes. There were carriers of CMV plus the relevant HLA, and cumulative public TCR beta family frequency identified them.

J was trimmed by 2 bases and V by 8 bases; bases with no gene match: 9. This CDR3 has 14 residues. The germline V gene has CDR1 MDHEN and CDR2 SYDVKM. Via MiXCR, TCRdb re-called the reads, giving one row per CDR3 protein. The sample includes some 440,000 distinct CDR3 sequences, approximately 30% of them seen just once. Sequencing input: PBMCs. The clonotype was recovered from a human donor in good health (CMV status not recorded). Some clones in this sample may be carry-over from other donors' samples. The rearrangement uses TRBV28 and TRBJ2-7, with 7 bases lining up with TRBD2. CDR3 nucleotide sequence: TGTGCCAGCCCCCCTGGGAGGGTGCCCTACGAGCAGTACTTC. Translated, it gives CASPPGRVPYEQYF.